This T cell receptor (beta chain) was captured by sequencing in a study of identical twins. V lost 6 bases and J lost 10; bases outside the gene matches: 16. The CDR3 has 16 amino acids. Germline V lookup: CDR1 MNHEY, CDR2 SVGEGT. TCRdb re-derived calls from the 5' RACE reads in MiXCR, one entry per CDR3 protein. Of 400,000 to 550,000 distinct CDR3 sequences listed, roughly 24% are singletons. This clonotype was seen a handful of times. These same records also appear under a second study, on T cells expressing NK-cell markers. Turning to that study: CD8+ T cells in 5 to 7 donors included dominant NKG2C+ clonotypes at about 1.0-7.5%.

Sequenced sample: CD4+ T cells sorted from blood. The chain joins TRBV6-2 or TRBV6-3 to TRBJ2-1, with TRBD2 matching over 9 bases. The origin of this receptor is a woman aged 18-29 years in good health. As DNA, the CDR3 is TGTGCCAGCAGGCCCTTTGGGGGCGGGAGGGCCTCCGAGCAGTTCTTC. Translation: CASRPFGGGRASEQFF.